These 27 T cell receptor beta chains were sequenced from one sample in a study of human T cells and chemical hapten exposure. Sample time point: patch test 1, 2 weeks after DPC sensitization. Treatment noted: therapeutic diphenylcyclopropenone sensitization with weekly scalp DPC. TCRdb itself ran the RACE reads through MiXCR, one entry per CDR3 protein. The sample has 85,000 or so distinct CDR3 sequences; around a tenth are singletons. Sequenced here: whole blood, sampled in connection with sensitization to the hapten diphenylcyclopropenone (DPC). The receptors come from a woman aged 50 to 65 with alopecia areata. Some clones in this sample may be carry-over from other donors' samples.

This clonotype showed up many times. The V gene is TRBV2, the J gene TRBJ1-1; possible D gene TRBD1, 5 bases. CDR3 length: 13 amino acids. In germline, CDR1 is SNHLY, CDR2 FYNNEI. V gave up 5 bases and J gave up 4 bases, with 11 bases separating them. The CDR3 here is CASSPQGVTEAFF. CDR3 coding DNA: TGTGCCAGCAGTCCTCAAGGGGTCACTGAAGCTTTCTTT. The whole variable domain, filled in from reference TRBV2 and TRBJ1-1, reads EPEVTQTPSHQVTQMGQEVILRCVPISNHLYFYWYRQILGQKVEFLVSFYNNEISEKSEIFDDQFSVERPDGSNFTLKIRSTKLEDSAMYFCASSPQGVTEAFFGQGTRLTVV.

The rearrangement uses TRBV29-1 and TRBJ2-1; D unresolved. This CDR3 comprises 14 residues. Germline CDR1 and CDR2: SQVTM and ANQGSEA. Deletions cut 4 bases from V and 0 bases from J, with 10 bases between. The DNA of the CDR3 is TGCAGCGTTGTGACGGCGAGCTCCTACAATGAGCAGTTCTTC. This codes for CSVVTASSYNEQFF.

This clonotype was seen repeatedly, ten times or more. The J gene is TRBJ1-4, the V gene TRBV12-3 or TRBV12-4; D gene ambiguous. The CDR3 runs to 14 residues. The ends were cut back, 6 bases at V and 4 bases at J, with 12 bases in the middle. The CDR3 loop is CASSQDGNNEKLFF. In nucleotides, the CDR3 is TGTGCCAGCAGCCAGGACGGAAATAATGAAAAACTGTTTTTT.

This clonotype appeared a few times. This rearrangement joins TRBV12-3 or TRBV12-4 to TRBJ2-2; a weak D match, TRBD1 (6 bases). The CDR3 is 14 amino acids. Trimming pared 6 bases from V and 5 bases from J, leaving 13 bases between. DNA of the CDR3: TGTGCCAGCAGACAAAATACAGGGACCGGGGAGCTGTTTTTT. This encodes CASRQNTGTGELFF.

In its sample, this clonotype was seen many times. This chain joins TRBV30 and TRBJ1-2; maybe TRBD1 (6 bases). From germline, CDR1 is GTSNPN and CDR2 SVGIG (reference sequence). V was shortened by 4 bases and J by 4 bases, with 16 bases between the two germline ends. The CDR3 spans 14 residues. The CDR3 nucleotides are TGTGCCTGGACCCTCGACAGGACCGGCTATGGCTACACCTTC. It yields the protein CAWTLDRTGYGYTF.

This clonotype came up many times. The chain carries TRBV6-5 and TRBJ1-2; possible D gene TRBD1, 5 bases. This CDR3 contains 15 residues. Germline V lookup: CDR1 MNHEY, CDR2 SVGAGI. V gave up 2 bases and J gave up 3 bases, with 13 bases separating them. CDR3 nucleotide sequence: TGTGCCAGCAGTTACGACAGCTGGTCGGACTATGGCTACACCTTC. Amino acid sequence: CASSYDSWSDYGYTF.

This clonotype was detected many times. The V call is TRBV2, the J call TRBJ1-5, with a weak D call TRBD1 (5 bases). The germline V and J ends were trimmed by 1 base and 6 bases, with 13 bases remaining between them. The CDR3 extends over 15 amino acids. From germline, CDR1 is SNHLY and CDR2 FYNNEI. CDR3 nucleotide sequence: TGTGCCAGCAGTGAAGTTGGGGGGTCGGGTCAGCCCCAGCATTTT. Protein product: CASSEVGGSGQPQHF.

This clonotype was observed at least ten times. As DNA, the CDR3 is TGTGCCAGCAGTTTACTTTCTGTTTTACGGGATACGCAGTATTTT. It encodes CASSLLSVLRDTQYF. The chain couples TRBV28 to TRBJ2-3, with D uncertain. Germline V gene lookup returns CDR1 MDHEN and CDR2 SYDVKM. The CDR3 sequence is 15 residues long. The V end was cut by 2 bases, the J end by 6 bases, with 15 bases between. Full variable domain (missing parts from reference TRBV28 and TRBJ2-3): DVKVTQSSRYLVKRTGEKVFLECVQDMDHENMFWYRQDPGLGLRLIYFSYDVKMKEKGDIPEGYSVSREKKERFSLILESASTNQTSMYLCASSLLSVLRDTQYFGPGTRLTVL.

This clonotype has only a few counts. The chain links TRBV4-2 to TRBJ1-6; no clear D gene. V lost 4 bases and J lost 0, with 19 bases in between. The CDR3 has 19 residues. Germline loops: CDR1 LGHNA, CDR2 YNFKEQ. The chain's CDR3 is CASSPRPGAVSSYNSPLHF. The DNA for the CDR3 is TGTGCCAGCAGCCCCCGGCCGGGTGCGGTTAGCTCCTATAATTCACCCCTCCACTTT.

This clonotype was found many times. The genes are TRBV14 and TRBJ1-4; D remains unclear. From germline, CDR1 is SGHDN and CDR2 FVKESK. The V gene lost 1 base and the J gene lost 8 bases, with 11 bases spanning the gap. The CDR3 has 14 amino acids. In DNA, the CDR3 is TGTGCCAGCAGCCAAGTTTTGGGTTCCGAAAAACTGTTTTTT. Protein sequence: CASSQVLGSEKLFF.

This clonotype showed up many times. The J gene is TRBJ2-3, the V gene TRBV7-2, with D possibly being TRBD1 (6 bases). V gave up 6 bases and J gave up 0 bases, with 19 bases separating them. Looked up from germline, CDR1 is SGHTA and CDR2 is FQGNSA. This CDR3 is built from 17 residues. CDR3 in DNA: TGTGCCAGCAGGGCAGTCCCAGGGGCTCTTAGCACAGATACGCAGTATTTT. Translating gives CASRAVPGALSTDTQYF.

This clonotype was recorded only once. The rearrangement joins TRBV18 to TRBJ2-1, with 9 bases that match TRBD2. The V segment lost 0 bases and the J segment 7 bases; nucleotides outside the gene matches: 4. The CDR3 runs 15 residues. The V gene's germline CDR1 is KGHSH and CDR2 LQKENI. The CDR3 bases are TGTGCCAGCTCACCACCTGGCGGGGGGGGTAATGAGCAGTTCTTC. Its translation is CASSPPGGGGNEQFF. Supplemented by reference TRBV18 and TRBJ2-1, the full variable domain reads NAGVMQNPRHLVRRRGQEARLRCSPMKGHSHVYWYRQLPEEGLKFMVYLQKENIIDESGMPKERFSAEFPKEGPSILRIQQVVRGDSAAYFCASSPPGGGGNEQFFGPGTRLTVL.

This clonotype was picked up a small number of times. The chain links TRBV4-2 to TRBJ1-6; weak D call: TRBD1 (5 bases). The CDR3 has 15 residues. Per germline, CDR1 LGHNA and CDR2 YNFKEQ. V was trimmed by 6 bases and J by 0 bases, leaving 9 bases between them. The CDR3 DNA is TGTGCCAGCAGGGAAGACAGCTCCTATAATTCACCCCTCCACTTT. Its protein product is CASREDSSYNSPLHF.

At least ten counts were recorded for this clonotype. V and J are TRBV3-1 and TRBJ1-1; no firm D call. Trimming left V 0 bases short and J 11 bases short, with 10 bases between. CDR3 size: 12 residues. Germline CDR1 LGHDT, CDR2 YNNKEL (reference sequence). CDR3 amino acids: CASSQDWADAFF. CDR3 in DNA: TGTGCCAGCAGCCAAGATTGGGCAGACGCTTTCTTT.

This clonotype was seen ten or more times. V is TRBV28 and J is TRBJ2-5; a weak D match, TRBD2 (6 bases). V lost 5 bases and J lost 1, with 11 bases in between. The CDR3 contains 14 residues. In germline, CDR1 is MDHEN, CDR2 SYDVKM. CDR3 sequence (DNA): TGTGCCAGCAGTATTGGGGGGAGCCAAGAGACCCAGTACTTC. It specifies CASSIGGSQETQYF.

The chain recombines TRBV12-3 or TRBV12-4 with TRBJ2-7; 9 bases are a match to TRBD1. The CDR3 loop spans 18 amino acids. V was clipped by 5 bases and J by 7 bases; unmatched bases: 21. The CDR3 region is CASSPVGNRDRVNWEQYF. CDR3 nucleotide sequence: TGTGCCAGCAGTCCGGTGGGGAACCGGGACAGGGTAAACTGGGAGCAGTACTTC.

This clonotype was detected a few times. V is TRBV29-1 and J is TRBJ1-1; D not resolved. Germline loops: CDR1 SQVTM, CDR2 ANQGSEA. The CDR3 is made up of 13 amino acids. V dropped 4 bases and J dropped 0 bases, with 9 bases sitting between them. The CDR3 region is CSVGGLLNTEAFF. CDR3 in DNA: TGCAGCGTTGGAGGACTTCTGAACACTGAAGCTTTCTTT.

This clonotype was observed many times. This chain joins TRBV7-8 and TRBJ2-3; 9 nucleotides align to TRBD2. J was trimmed by 2 bases and V by 5 bases; bases with no gene match: 8. The CDR3 extends over 16 amino acids. Germline CDR1 SGHVS, CDR2 FQNEAQ. The CDR3 spells CASSRSSGGYTDTQYF. The CDR3 nucleotides are TGTGCCAGCAGCCGGAGTAGCGGGGGATACACAGATACGCAGTATTTT.

This clonotype has a count of ten or more. The V gene is TRBV28, the J gene TRBJ1-2, with 7 bases matching TRBD1. The CDR3 length is 13 residues. Trimming removed 5 bases from V and 5 bases from J; junction bases left unmatched: 5. The germline V gene has CDR1 MDHEN and CDR2 SYDVKM. This CDR3 reads CASSTGTVYGYTF. CDR3 sequence (DNA): TGTGCCAGCAGTACAGGGACAGTATATGGCTACACCTTC.

This clonotype was seen ten or more times. The chain couples TRBV7-2 to TRBJ2-3; D possibly corresponds to TRBD2 (5 bases). Trimming removed 6 bases from V and 3 bases from J, with 7 bases in between. This CDR3 comprises 12 residues. Germline V gene data show CDR1 as SGHTA and CDR2 as FQGNSA. DNA of the CDR3: TGTGCCAGCAGGCGAGGGACAGATACGCAGTATTTT. Translated: CASRRGTDTQYF.

This clonotype occurred many times. CDR3 DNA sequence: TGTGCCAGCAGCTTTGAGGGCAGGGATCAGCCCCAGCATTTT. Its protein is CASSFEGRDQPQHF. The J gene is TRBJ1-5, the V gene TRBV7-9; tentative D call: TRBD1 (5 bases). The germline V and J ends were trimmed by 3 bases and 5 bases, with 11 bases remaining between them. The CDR3 contains 14 residues. Germline V gene data show CDR1 as SEHNR and CDR2 as FQNEAQ (reference sequence).

The V gene is TRBV11-2, the J gene TRBJ2-1; 8 bases are a match to TRBD2. Trimming took 5 bases from V and 5 from J; bases not matched to a gene: 14. CDR3 length equals 17 residues. In germline, CDR1 is SGHAT, CDR2 FQNNGV. The CDR3 is CASSPGLGLDWDNEQFF. Here the CDR3 DNA reads TGTGCCAGCAGCCCGGGACTAGGACTCGACTGGGACAATGAGCAGTTCTTC.

The table lists this clonotype with many counts. The V gene is TRBV27, the J gene TRBJ2-5; possibly TRBD1 or TRBD2 for D (6 bases each). Germline CDR1 MNHEY, CDR2 SMNVEV (reference sequence). This CDR3 has 17 amino acids. V was trimmed by 5 bases and J by 5 bases, leaving 24 bases between them. CDR3 residues: CASSPSRGGPGRETQYF. Written as DNA, the CDR3 is TGTGCCAGCAGTCCCTCCCGAGGGGGGCCCGGGCGGGAGACCCAGTACTTC.

The chain has TRBV18 and TRBJ2-7; 10 bases are a match to TRBD2. The CDR3 consists of 15 residues. CDR1 is KGHSH and CDR2 is LQKENI in the germline V gene. V lost 3 bases, J lost 0 bases, and 2 bases stayed unmatched. DNA for the CDR3: TGTGCCAGCTCACCTGGACTAGCGGCCTCCTACGAGCAGTACTTC. This encodes CASSPGLAASYEQYF.

This clonotype has a count of ten or more. V gene TRBV7-9 combines with J gene TRBJ1-5; no reliable D call. There are 14 residues in the CDR3. From germline, CDR1 is SEHNR and CDR2 FQNEAQ (reference sequence). Trimming left V 0 bases short and J 10 bases short, with 13 bases between. This CDR3 reads CASSLATGISPQHF. In nucleotides, the CDR3 is TGTGCCAGCAGCTTAGCGACGGGAATCAGCCCCCAGCATTTT.

The J gene is TRBJ2-1, the V gene TRBV29-1; TRBD1 is a possible D gene (6 bases). CDR3 length: 15 amino acids. The germline V gene has CDR1 SQVTM and CDR2 ANQGSEA. Trimming took 7 bases from V and 2 from J, leaving 18 bases between them. The CDR3: CSAPRGEGAYNEQFF. Here the CDR3 DNA reads TGCAGCGCACCCCGAGGAGAGGGGGCCTACAATGAGCAGTTCTTC.

In its sample, this clonotype was seen many times. The V and J genes are TRBV7-9 and TRBJ2-1; D may be TRBD1 (7 bases). CDR3 length equals 13 residues. Germline lookup yields CDR1 SEHNR and CDR2 FQNEAQ (reference sequence). The V end was cut by 10 bases, the J end by 1 base, with 11 bases between. The CDR3 spells CAMEGASYNEQFF. CDR3 DNA: TGTGCCATGGAGGGGGCTTCCTACAATGAGCAGTTCTTC.